This TCR beta chain was sequenced in a study of T cell repertoires in cytomegalovirus infection. Study outcomes and limitations: Dominating the ex vivo response were HLA-C-restricted CMV-specific TCR beta clonotypes.

Concerning this clonotype itself: No antigen is known for it.

The V gene end was trimmed by 6 bases and the J gene end by 8 bases; junction bases not matched to a gene: 13. Germline values: CDR1 MNHNY, CDR2 SVGAGI (reference sequence). The CDR3 totals 15 residues. MiXCR was run by TCRdb on the reads, yielding one entry per CDR3 protein. Here the sample spans some 150,000 distinct CDR3 sequences, around 20% being singletons. The chain uses TRBV6-6 and TRBJ2-1, with 7 bases identical to TRBD2. This TCR derives from a human donor in good health (CMV status not recorded). Some clones in this sample may be carry-over from other donors' samples. Sequenced: PBMCs. The CDR3 protein is CASSPRGGAGDEQFF. CDR3 nucleotides: TGTGCCAGCAGCCCGAGGGGAGGGGCCGGCGATGAGCAGTTCTTC.